This T cell receptor (beta chain) is from a study of blood T cell repertoires in COVID-19. Study background: The analysed material was cDNA or gDNA that came from T cells, B-cell-depleted T cells, or PBMCs.

Measured with immunoSEQ multiplex PCR; TCRdb has only the in-frame clones, and not every one. The repertoire consists of around 60,000 clones, with about 80% occurring once and the leading ten covering about 4%. The CDR3 consists of 17 residues. Germline V gives CDR1 MNHEY, CDR2 SMNVEV (reference sequence). Trimming cost V 7 bases and J 0 bases; bases outside gene matches: 9. Sequenced: peripheral blood. The source is an elderly woman with acute or convalescent COVID-19. The V gene is TRBV27, the J gene TRBJ2-6; 7 nucleotides align to TRBD1. CDR3 in amino acids: CASTWTGTDSGANVLTF. CDR3 nucleotides: TGTGCCAGCACCTGGACAGGTACCGACTCTGGGGCCAACGTCCTGACTTTC. The full variable domain, in which reference TRBV27 and TRBJ2-6 provide the parts outside the CDR3, is EAQVTQNPRYLITVTGKKLTVTCSQNMNHEYMSWYRQDPGLGLRQIYYSMNVEVTDKGDVPEGYKVSRKEKRNFPLILESPSPNQTSLYFCASTWTGTDSGANVLTFGAGSRLTVL.